This TCR beta chain emerged from a study of regulatory T cells in long-lasting Graves disease. Regarding the study as a whole: Accuracy was perhaps lowered by the small sample size. TRBV28, TRBJ1-2 and TRBJ2-5 were segments that persistent disease favored.

The TCR beta library used iRepertoire HTBI primers with Arm-PCR amplification of CDR3. As handled by the study authors: The study identified 50 to 70 TRBV and 14 to 15 TRBJ segments across samples. MiXCR, run by TCRdb on the multiplex PCR reads, gives a single entry per CDR3 protein. The V and J calls shown here were made by TCRdb, not taken from the authors' results. The sample holds about 310,000 distinct CDR3 sequences, roughly 21% seen once. This clonotype was counted at least ten times. What it binds is unknown. Per germline, CDR1 SGHAT and CDR2 FQNNGV. The CDR3 is 18 residues long. J gave up 6 bases and V 4 bases, and 17 bases lay outside the gene matches. Time point here: persistent/refractory GD, antithyroid drugs over 5 years with positive TRAb. Following extraction of RNA from PBMCs, that RNA was used to make the TCR library.

The origin of this receptor is a female donor with Graves disease. This specimen consisted of peripheral blood mononuclear cells (PBMCs), obtained when the disease was refractory, from a patient treated with antithyroid drugs. The genes are TRBV11-2 and TRBJ2-7; 11 positions agree with TRBD2. The CDR3 sequence is CASSSGRVIAGGSSEQYF. Here the CDR3 DNA reads TGTGCCAGCAGCTCTGGTCGGGTAATAGCGGGAGGGTCCAGCGAGCAGTACTTC.